One sample yielded the 26 T cell receptor beta chains listed below, sequenced in a study of T cells expressing NK-cell markers. TCRdb re-called the 5' RACE reads and gives one entry per CDR3 protein, without DNA. The table lists around 380,000 distinct CDR3 sequences, with about 11% in the top ten. Sample: blood T cells: a sorted CD56 or NKG2C T cell subset, CD4+ or CD8+ T cells, or bulk PBMC T cells (not recorded which). Every receptor here comes from a woman aged 45-65 years in good health.

The chain uses TRBV5-6 and TRBJ2-1; TCRdb designates TRBD1, a call that cannot be tested without DNA. CDR3 length: 15 residues. From germline, CDR1 is SGHDT and CDR2 YYEEEE. CDR3 region: CASSFGTNIGNEQFF.

The chain recombines TRBV6-5 with TRBJ2-1. The CDR3 has 15 amino acids. The germline CDR1 and CDR2 sequences are MNHEY and SVGAGI. The CDR3 sequence: CASRRRRSSYNEQFF.

This chain links TRBV6-1 with TRBJ1-6. Germline V CDR1 and CDR2: MNHNS, SASEGT. CDR3 length equals 15 residues. The chain's CDR3 is CASKLNRSYNSPLHF.

The chain employs TRBV27 and TRBJ1-4. Germline-derived CDR1 and CDR2 are MNHEY and SMNVEV (reference sequence). The CDR3 is made up of 14 amino acids. The CDR3 sequence is CASSFRRVNEKLFF.

V gene TRBV24-1 combines with J gene TRBJ2-1. The CDR3 contains 14 residues. Germline CDR1 KGHDR, CDR2 SFDVKD. This chain's CDR3 is CATSDPNIANEQFF.

V and J are TRBV25-1 and TRBJ1-1; TCRdb indicates TRBD1, and absent DNA this call remains unverified. The CDR3 extends over 13 amino acids. Germline V gene data show CDR1 as MGHDK and CDR2 as SYGVNS. The CDR3 reads CASSEGAATEAFF. Full variable domain (rest looked up from reference TRBV25-1 and TRBJ1-1): EADIYQTPRYLVIGTGKKITLECSQTMGHDKMYWYQQDPGMELHLIHYSYGVNSTEKGDLSSESTVSRIRTEHFPLTLESARPSHTSQYLCASSEGAATEAFFGQGTRLTVV.

The genes are TRBV15 and TRBJ1-6; TCRdb names TRBD1, which stays unverified in the absence of DNA. The CDR3 loop spans 16 amino acids. In germline, CDR1 is LNHNV, CDR2 YYDKDF (reference sequence). CDR3 amino acids: CATSRATGTAYSPLHF.

The chain has TRBV4-1 and TRBJ2-3; TCRdb reports TRBD1, a call that lacks DNA to check it against. This CDR3 has 15 amino acids. CDR1 MGHRA and CDR2 YSYEKL come from the germline V gene. The chain's CDR3 is CASSQVTDGADTQYF.

The V call is TRBV25-1, the J call TRBJ2-1. CDR1 is MGHDK, CDR2 SYGVNS, per germline. This CDR3 is 13 amino acids long. The CDR3 sequence is CASSELFGNEQFF. The variable domain in full, with the rest retrieved from reference TRBV25-1 and TRBJ2-1, is EADIYQTPRYLVIGTGKKITLECSQTMGHDKMYWYQQDPGMELHLIHYSYGVNSTEKGDLSSESTVSRIRTEHFPLTLESARPSHTSQYLCASSELFGNEQFFGPGTRLTVL.

The chain carries TRBV12-3 or TRBV12-4 and TRBJ2-2. The CDR3 covers 12 residues. CDR3 protein: CASRLLGGELFF.

The genes are TRBV7-9 and TRBJ2-7; with no DNA, the TCRdb D assignment of TRBD1 cannot be verified. Looked up from germline, CDR1 is SEHNR and CDR2 is FQNEAQ (reference sequence). The length of the CDR3 is 12 residues. This CDR3 reads CASSLGQRGMYF. Based on the CDR3 plus reference TRBV7-9 and TRBJ2-7, the full variable domain is DTGVSQNPRHKITKRGQNVTFRCDPISEHNRLYWYRQTLGQGPEFLTYFQNEAQLEKSRLLSDRFSAERPKGSFSTLEIQRTEQGDSAMYLCASSLGQRGMYFGPGTRLTVT.

CDR3 in amino acids: CAISQGGVYNEQFF. This chain joins TRBV10-3 and TRBJ2-1; TCRdb reports TRBD2, a call that lacks DNA to check it against. The CDR3 extends over 14 amino acids. Looked up from germline, CDR1 is ENHRY and CDR2 is SYGVKD.

This sequence joins TRBV29-1 and TRBJ1-5. This CDR3 comprises 13 residues. Germline CDR1 reads SQVTM; CDR2 reads ANQGSEA. CDR3 region: CSVAAGKNQPQHF. Variable domain in full (rest from reference TRBV29-1 and TRBJ1-5): SAVISQKPSRDICQRGTSLTIQCQVDSQVTMMFWYRQQPGQSLTLIATANQGSEATYESGFVIDKFPISRPNLTFSTLTVSNMSPEDSSIYLCSVAAGKNQPQHFGDGTRLSIL.

This chain connects TRBV5-1 to TRBJ2-4; TCRdb picks TRBD1, but there is no DNA to check that call. The germline gives CDR1 SGHRS, CDR2 YFSETQ. The CDR3 runs to 18 residues. The CDR3 protein is CASSPTGTGGLSKNIQYF.

The CDR3 sequence is CASSLDLGSISYEQYF. The rearrangement links TRBV5-1 to TRBJ2-7. CDR1 and CDR2 (germline): SGHRS, YFSETQ. This CDR3 is 16 amino acids long.

J is TRBJ2-7 and V is TRBV2; TCRdb lists TRBD1, though no DNA is available to test this call. Germline V gene sequence: CDR1 SNHLY, CDR2 FYNNEI. This CDR3 has 13 amino acids. CDR3 sequence reads: CASSATGGGEQYF.

This rearrangement joins TRBV12-3 or TRBV12-4 to TRBJ2-6; no DNA is available, so the TRBD1 call from TCRdb remains unchecked. CDR3 length equals 19 residues. This CDR3 reads CASSKIRGTGGTGANVLTF.

The chain employs TRBV20-1 and TRBJ2-3. CDR3 length equals 16 residues. CDR1 DFQATT and CDR2 SNEGSKA come from the germline V gene (reference sequence). The CDR3 is CSARDLGIASTDTQYF.

The rearrangement uses TRBV18 and TRBJ1-1; there is no DNA to check the TCRdb D call of TRBD1. There are 13 residues in the CDR3. From germline, CDR1 is KGHSH and CDR2 LQKENI. CDR3 region: CASSPQTGAEAFF.

V and J are TRBV12-3 or TRBV12-4 and TRBJ1-2. The CDR3 sequence is 11 residues long. Here the CDR3 reads CASRKFYGYTF.

The chain carries TRBV6-2 or TRBV6-3 and TRBJ1-2; TCRdb outputs TRBD1, but without DNA this stays unchecked. Germline V lookup: CDR1 MNHEY, CDR2 SVGEGT. The length of the CDR3 is 13 residues. The CDR3 loop reads CASSYGGTYGYTF.

The V and J genes are TRBV24-1 and TRBJ2-1; TCRdb's D call of TRBD2 is untestable without DNA. This CDR3 contains 18 residues. Germline values: CDR1 KGHDR, CDR2 SFDVKD. CDR3 sequence: CATSDSHRLAGVYNEQFF.

The genes are TRBV5-6 and TRBJ2-7. CDR3 length equals 16 residues. Germline loops: CDR1 SGHDT, CDR2 YYEEEE. The CDR3 sequence is CASSFIIPDRSHEQYF.

This chain connects TRBV4-1 to TRBJ1-1; TCRdb names TRBD1, which stays unverified in the absence of DNA. The CDR3 spans 16 residues. Germline lookup yields CDR1 MGHRA and CDR2 YSYEKL. Here the CDR3 reads CASSQLDTGVNTEAFF.

The chain is built from TRBV10-3 and TRBJ2-3. CDR1 ENHRY and CDR2 SYGVKD come from the germline V gene. The CDR3 extends over 15 amino acids. The CDR3 protein is CAISESEASVHTQYF.

This chain links TRBV5-1 with TRBJ2-6; TCRdb reports TRBD1, a call that lacks DNA to check it against. CDR1 SGHRS and CDR2 YFSETQ come from the germline V gene. CDR3 length: 19 amino acids. CDR3 sequence: CASSSPPGTGSSGANVLTF.